This passage covers 20 T cell receptor beta chains from one sample sequenced in a study of T cells in Graves' hyperthyroidism and ophthalmopathy. Authors of the study amplified TCR beta CDR3 regions from RNA transcripts. Researchers ran a first-round RT-PCR on the TCR CDR3 using the HTBI primer set. TCRdb reprocessed the multiplex PCR reads via MiXCR and lists one record per CDR3 protein. The sample lists under 600,000 distinct CDR3 sequences, around 15% occurring once. The sequencing input was blood. These TCRs come from a woman in her forties with Graves' ophthalmopathy.

This clonotype was picked up many times. The rearrangement links TRBV5-1 to TRBJ1-2; TRBD1 is a possible D gene (5 bases). CDR1 SGHRS and CDR2 YFSETQ come from the germline V gene. Trimming stripped 4 bases from V and 4 bases from J, with 8 bases between. There are 12 residues in the CDR3. The CDR3 sequence: CASSPGFYGYTF. CDR3 DNA sequence: TGCGCCAGCAGCCCAGGGTTCTATGGCTACACCTTC.

The chain combines TRBV27 with TRBJ1-5; D uncertain. The length of the CDR3 is 13 residues. Per germline, CDR1 MNHEY and CDR2 SMNVEV (reference sequence). Trimming left V 4 bases short and J 6 bases short, with 10 bases between. The CDR3 DNA reads as TGTGCCAGCAGTTCTACAAGGAGTCAGCCCCAGCATTTT. Amino acid sequence: CASSSTRSQPQHF.

The chain carries TRBV28 and TRBJ2-1, with 7 bases aligning to TRBD2. The germline V gene encodes CDR1 MDHEN and CDR2 SYDVKM. The V gene end was trimmed by 8 bases and the J gene end by 5 bases; junction bases not matched to a gene: 12. This CDR3 is built from 15 residues. CDR3 sequence (DNA): TGTGCCAGCCTCGAGGGGACTAACGAAAACAATGAGCAGTTCTTC. Amino acids: CASLEGTNENNEQFF.

The CDR3 loop is CASSLAEYTEAFF. For the CDR3, the DNA is TGTGCCAGCAGCTTAGCTGAGTACACTGAAGCTTTCTTT. The rearrangement links TRBV7-2 to TRBJ1-1; no clear D gene. The germline V gene encodes CDR1 SGHTA and CDR2 FQGNSA. The CDR3 sequence is 13 residues long. The V end lost 0 bases, the J end lost 3 bases, and 5 bases lay between the germline ends.

The V gene is TRBV4-1, the J gene TRBJ2-2; 9 bases line up with TRBD2. Germline CDR1 reads MGHRA; CDR2 reads YSYEKL. The CDR3 is 16 amino acids. V was pared by 4 bases and J by 1 base, with 4 bases of the junction left unmatched. For the CDR3, the DNA is TGCGCCAGCAGCCGACAGACTAGCGGGAACACCGGGGAGCTGTTTTTT. Amino acids: CASSRQTSGNTGELFF.

CDR3 sequence (DNA): TGTGCCAGCAGCCTGACGGGACAAGGGTACACAGATACGCAGTATTTT. This sequence encodes CASSLTGQGYTDTQYF. The chain joins TRBV6-1 to TRBJ2-3, with TRBD1 as a possible D gene (6 bases). Trimming removed 6 bases from V and 2 bases from J, with 18 bases in between. The CDR3 totals 16 residues. In germline, CDR1 is MNHNS, CDR2 SASEGT.

This clonotype was picked up many times. V and J are TRBV3-1 and TRBJ1-1; TRBD1 might be the D (6 bases). V dropped 0 bases and J dropped 4 bases, with 12 bases sitting between them. Germline assignment: CDR1 LGHDT and CDR2 YNNKEL (reference sequence). The CDR3 spans 15 residues. The CDR3 loop reads CASSQEGGAVTEAFF. Here the CDR3 DNA reads TGTGCCAGCAGCCAAGAAGGGGGGGCGGTCACTGAAGCTTTCTTT.

There are a few counts of this clonotype. This chain joins TRBV12-3 or TRBV12-4 and TRBJ2-5; D is uncertain. Trimming cost V 2 bases and J 3 bases, with 13 bases left between them. This CDR3 has 15 residues. The CDR3 DNA reads TGTGCCAGCAGTTTACTGGATGGACGGAAAGAGACCCAGTACTTC. It is translated as CASSLLDGRKETQYF.

This clonotype was detected many times. This chain uses TRBV20-1 with TRBJ2-7; 7 bases match TRBD2. The CDR3 length is 14 residues. Trimming at V came to 6 bases and at J to 0 bases, leaving 8 bases not matched to a gene. Germline loops: CDR1 DFQATT, CDR2 SNEGSKA (reference sequence). The DNA for the CDR3 is TGCAGTGCCACTCCTAGCGGTTCCTCCTACGAGCAGTACTTC. Protein: CSATPSGSSYEQYF.

This clonotype has at least ten counts. The chain has TRBV7-8 and TRBJ2-1; TRBD2 matches at 7 bases. Germline V lookup: CDR1 SGHVS, CDR2 FQNEAQ. V was clipped by 1 base and J by 7 bases; unmatched bases: 10. The CDR3 runs to 16 residues. DNA for the CDR3: TGTGCCAGCAGCTTAGAGGTAGCGGGTTCTAGGAATGAGCAGTTCTTC. The encoded protein is CASSLEVAGSRNEQFF. The full variable domain, with the rest looked up from reference TRBV7-8 and TRBJ2-1, is GAGVSQSPRYKVAKRGQDVALRCDPISGHVSLFWYQQALGQGPEFLTYFQNEAQLDKSGLPSDRFFAERPEGSVSTLKIQRTQQEDSAVYLCASSLEVAGSRNEQFFGPGTRLTVL.

This clonotype was recorded at least ten times. The V call is TRBV20-1, the J call TRBJ2-5; TRBD2 agrees at 8 bases. Trimming cost V 0 bases and J 1 base; bases outside gene matches: 4. The CDR3 extends over 15 amino acids. From germline, CDR1 is DFQATT and CDR2 SNEGSKA (reference sequence). The CDR3 nucleotides read TGCAGTGCTAGAGATCTACGGGGGGGCCAAGAGACCCAGTACTTC. This translates into CSARDLRGGQETQYF.

The J gene is TRBJ2-1, the V gene TRBV20-1; 7 nucleotides line up with TRBD2. Trimming cost V 1 base and J 0 bases; bases outside gene matches: 12. Germline V lookup: CDR1 DFQATT, CDR2 SNEGSKA (reference sequence). CDR3 length: 18 residues. DNA for the CDR3: TGCAGTGCTAGAGGGTCCCTGGGTCTAGCGGACTCCTACAATGAGCAGTTCTTC. This sequence encodes CSARGSLGLADSYNEQFF.

The chain links TRBV5-1 to TRBJ2-1; the D is unclear. CDR1 and CDR2 (germline): SGHRS, YFSETQ. This CDR3 comprises 14 residues. The germline V and J ends were trimmed by 2 bases and 5 bases, with 11 bases remaining between them. CDR3: CASSFQELDNEQFF. The CDR3 region has the DNA TGCGCCAGCAGCTTCCAAGAATTGGACAATGAGCAGTTCTTC.

This clonotype was seen only a few times. This chain connects TRBV14 to TRBJ2-7; D is uncertain. V lost 6 bases and J lost 6, with 18 bases in between. This CDR3 contains 14 residues. Germline loops: CDR1 SGHDN, CDR2 FVKESK. This chain's CDR3 is CASSQSILRFEQYF. The CDR3 DNA sequence: TGTGCCAGCAGTCAATCGATCCTCCGCTTCGAGCAGTACTTC.

The CDR3 here is CASSDRSNTGELFF. CDR3 DNA: TGTGCCAGCTCGGACAGGTCGAACACCGGGGAGCTGTTTTTT. V is TRBV5-4 and J is TRBJ2-2; 7 bases are a match to TRBD1. Per germline, CDR1 SGHNT and CDR2 YYREEE (reference sequence). The CDR3 loop spans 14 amino acids. V shed 7 bases and J 0 bases; nucleotides not matched to a gene: 3.

This clonotype has a count of ten or more. The chain uses TRBV18 and TRBJ2-2; 7 nucleotides line up with TRBD1. The CDR3 sequence is 16 residues long. Germline-derived CDR1 and CDR2 are KGHSH and LQKENI. Germline trimming cut 4 bases from V and 0 bases from J; bases unmatched to any gene: 5. The CDR3 DNA reads as TGTGCCAGCTCACGAGACAGGGAGTCGAACACCGGGGAGCTGTTTTTT. It is translated as CASSRDRESNTGELFF.

This clonotype came up many times. The chain has TRBV5-1 and TRBJ2-3; D unclear. Germline CDR1 is SGHRS and CDR2 is YFSETQ. The V and J ends lost 6 bases and 2 bases respectively, with 13 bases between them. The CDR3 is 14 residues long. In DNA, the CDR3 is TGCGCCAGCAATCTAGGGCAGGTCACAGATACGCAGTATTTT. Its protein is CASNLGQVTDTQYF.

Ten or more counts support this clonotype. CDR3 nucleotide sequence: TGCGCCAGCCATAATCAGGGCTCCTACAATGAGCAGTTCTTC. Protein: CASHNQGSYNEQFF. The chain couples TRBV5-1 to TRBJ2-1, with D perhaps TRBD1 (5 bases). The V end was cut by 7 bases, the J end by 0 bases, with 11 bases between. The germline CDR1 and CDR2 sequences are SGHRS and YFSETQ. The CDR3 runs to 14 residues.

This clonotype was counted at least ten times. V is TRBV7-3 and J is TRBJ1-2, with 10 positions matching TRBD1. V trimming: 4 bases; J trimming: 7 bases; junction bases outside the gene matches: 3. Looked up from germline, CDR1 is SGHTA and CDR2 is FQGTGA. This CDR3 is 13 amino acids long. In nucleotides, the CDR3 is TGTGCCAGCAGCTACGACAGGGGGCTTGGCTACACCTTC. Its protein product is CASSYDRGLGYTF.

To note about this clonotype: A much bigger clone sits one base away, suggesting this may be a read error. The gene calls are TRBV12-3 or TRBV12-4 and TRBJ2-1; D remains ambiguous. The CDR3 covers 11 residues. Here the CDR3 reads CVSSLLAEQFF. The DNA of the CDR3 is TGTGTCAGCAGTTTACTGGCTGAGCAGTTCTTC.